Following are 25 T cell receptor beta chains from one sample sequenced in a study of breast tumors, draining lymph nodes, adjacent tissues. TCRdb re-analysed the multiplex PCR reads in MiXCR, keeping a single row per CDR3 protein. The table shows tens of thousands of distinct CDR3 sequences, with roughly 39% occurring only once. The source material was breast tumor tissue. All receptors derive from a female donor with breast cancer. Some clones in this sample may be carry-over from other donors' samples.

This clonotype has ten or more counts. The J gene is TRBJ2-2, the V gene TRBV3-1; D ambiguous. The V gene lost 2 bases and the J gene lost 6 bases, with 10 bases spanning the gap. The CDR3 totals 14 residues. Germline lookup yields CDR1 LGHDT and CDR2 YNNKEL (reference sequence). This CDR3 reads CASSQRRQPGELFF. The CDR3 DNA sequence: TGTGCCAGCAGCCAACGCCGACAACCCGGGGAGCTGTTTTTT.

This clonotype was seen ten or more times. The CDR3 coding sequence is TGCAGCGTTCGGATCCGTCGAGACCATGGTTCGGAAGCTTTCTTT. As protein: CSVRIRRDHGSEAFF. The chain joins TRBV29-1 to TRBJ1-1; D gene ambiguous. Germline V gene data show CDR1 as SQVTM and CDR2 as ANQGSEA. The V end lost 5 bases, the J end lost 8 bases, and 24 bases lay between the germline ends. There are 15 residues in the CDR3.

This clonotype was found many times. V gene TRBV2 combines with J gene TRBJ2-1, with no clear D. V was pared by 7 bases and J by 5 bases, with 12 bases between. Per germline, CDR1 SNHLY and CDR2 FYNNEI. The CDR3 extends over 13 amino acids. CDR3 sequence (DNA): TGTGCCAGCAAATGGACGAGGAACAATGAGCAGTTCTTC. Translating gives CASKWTRNNEQFF.

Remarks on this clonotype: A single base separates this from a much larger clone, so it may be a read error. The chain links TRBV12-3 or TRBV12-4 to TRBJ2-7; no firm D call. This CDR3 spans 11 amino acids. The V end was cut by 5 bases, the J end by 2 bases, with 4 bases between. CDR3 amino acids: CASSSPYEQYF. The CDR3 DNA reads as TGTGCCAGCAGTAGCCCCTACGAGCAGTACTTC.

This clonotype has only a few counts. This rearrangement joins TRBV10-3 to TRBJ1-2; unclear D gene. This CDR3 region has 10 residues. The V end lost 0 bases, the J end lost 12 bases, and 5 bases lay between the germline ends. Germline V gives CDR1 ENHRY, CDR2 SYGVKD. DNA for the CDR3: TGTGCCATCAGTGAGTCCGGAAACACCTTC. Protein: CAISESGNTF.

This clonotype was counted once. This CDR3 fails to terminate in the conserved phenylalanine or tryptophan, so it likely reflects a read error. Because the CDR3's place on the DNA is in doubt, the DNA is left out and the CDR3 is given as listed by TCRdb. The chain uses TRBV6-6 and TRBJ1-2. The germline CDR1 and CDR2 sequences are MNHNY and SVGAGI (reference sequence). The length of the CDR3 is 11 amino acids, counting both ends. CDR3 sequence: CASKGNYGYIS.

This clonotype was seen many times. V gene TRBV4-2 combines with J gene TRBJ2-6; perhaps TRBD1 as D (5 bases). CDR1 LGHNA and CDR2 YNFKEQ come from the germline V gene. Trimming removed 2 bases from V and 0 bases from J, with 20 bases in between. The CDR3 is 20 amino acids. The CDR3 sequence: CASSQLPATGSFSGANVLTF. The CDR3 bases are TGTGCCAGCAGCCAACTCCCCGCCACAGGTTCCTTCTCTGGGGCCAACGTCCTGACTTTC.

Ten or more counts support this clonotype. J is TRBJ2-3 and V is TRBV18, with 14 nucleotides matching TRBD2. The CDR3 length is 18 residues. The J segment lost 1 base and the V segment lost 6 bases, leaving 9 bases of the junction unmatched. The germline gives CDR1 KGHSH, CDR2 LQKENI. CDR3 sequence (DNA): TGTGCCAGCTCCCGAGGGGGACTAGCGGGAGAGGGCACAGATACGCAGTATTTT. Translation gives CASSRGGLAGEGTDTQYF.

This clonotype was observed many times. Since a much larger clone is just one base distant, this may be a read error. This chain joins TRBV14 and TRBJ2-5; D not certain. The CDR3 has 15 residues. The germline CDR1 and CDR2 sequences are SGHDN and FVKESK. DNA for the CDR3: TGTGCCAGCAGCCAAGCATCCGGGTACCAAGAGACCCCGTACTTC. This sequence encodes CASSQASGYQETPYF. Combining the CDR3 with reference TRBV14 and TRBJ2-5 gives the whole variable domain EAGVTQFPSHSVIEKGQTVTLRCDPISGHDNLYWYRRVMGKEIKFLLHFVKESKQDESGMPNNRFLAERTGGTYSTLKVQPAELEDSGVYFCASSQASGYQETPYFGPGTRLLVL.

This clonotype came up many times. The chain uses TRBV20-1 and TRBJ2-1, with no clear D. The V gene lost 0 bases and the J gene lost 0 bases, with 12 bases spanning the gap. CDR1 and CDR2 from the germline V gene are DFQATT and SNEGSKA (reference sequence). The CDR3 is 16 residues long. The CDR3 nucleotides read TGCAGTGCTAGAGATCGGAGAGATAGCTCCTACAATGAGCAGTTCTTC. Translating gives CSARDRRDSSYNEQFF.

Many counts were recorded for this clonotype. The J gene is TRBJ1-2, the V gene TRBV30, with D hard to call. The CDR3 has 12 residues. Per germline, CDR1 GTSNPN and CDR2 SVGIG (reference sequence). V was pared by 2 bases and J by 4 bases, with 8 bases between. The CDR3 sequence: CAWSPAPYGYTF. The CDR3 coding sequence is TGTGCCTGGAGTCCGGCGCCCTATGGCTACACCTTC.

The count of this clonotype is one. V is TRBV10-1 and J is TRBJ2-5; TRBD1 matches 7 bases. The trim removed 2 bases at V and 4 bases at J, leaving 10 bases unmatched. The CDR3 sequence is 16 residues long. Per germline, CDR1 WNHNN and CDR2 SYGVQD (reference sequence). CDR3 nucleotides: TGCGCCAGCAGTGAGGGGGCGACAGGGCCGGGAGAGACCCAGTACTTC. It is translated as CASSEGATGPGETQYF.

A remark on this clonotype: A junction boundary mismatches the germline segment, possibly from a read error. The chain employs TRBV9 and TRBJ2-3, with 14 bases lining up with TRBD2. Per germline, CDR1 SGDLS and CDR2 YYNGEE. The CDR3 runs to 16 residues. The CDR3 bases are TGTGCCAGCAAAAGGGGGACTAGCGGGAGCAGAGATACGCAGTATTTT. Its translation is CASKRGTSGSRDTQYF.

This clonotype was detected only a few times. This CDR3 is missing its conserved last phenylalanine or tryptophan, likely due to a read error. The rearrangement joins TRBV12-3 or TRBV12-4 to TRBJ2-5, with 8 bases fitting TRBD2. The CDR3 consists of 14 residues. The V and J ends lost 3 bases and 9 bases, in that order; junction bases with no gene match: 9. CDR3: CASSFSSGGEAQYS. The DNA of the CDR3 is TGTGCCAGCAGTTTTAGCTCCGGGGGGGAGGCCCAGTACTCC.

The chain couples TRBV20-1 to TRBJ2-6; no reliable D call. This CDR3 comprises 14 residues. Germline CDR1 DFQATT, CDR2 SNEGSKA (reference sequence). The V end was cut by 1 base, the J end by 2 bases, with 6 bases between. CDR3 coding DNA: TGCAGTGCTAGAGGACAAGCTGGGGCCAACGTCCTGACTTTC. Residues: CSARGQAGANVLTF.

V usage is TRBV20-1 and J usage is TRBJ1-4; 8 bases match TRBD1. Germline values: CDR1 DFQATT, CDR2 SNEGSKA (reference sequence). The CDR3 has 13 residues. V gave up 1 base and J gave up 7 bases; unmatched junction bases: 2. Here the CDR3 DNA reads TGCAGTGCTAGAGTCAGGGGGCCTGAAAAACTGTTTTTT. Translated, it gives CSARVRGPEKLFF.

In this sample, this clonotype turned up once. The CDR3 protein is CASRSDEQFF. The CDR3 nucleotides read TGTGCCAGCAGGTCGGATGAGCAGTTCTTC. The chain recombines TRBV25-1 with TRBJ2-1; the D is unclear. Deletions cut 6 bases from V and 8 bases from J, with 5 bases between. The CDR3 covers 10 residues. In germline, CDR1 is MGHDK, CDR2 SYGVNS.

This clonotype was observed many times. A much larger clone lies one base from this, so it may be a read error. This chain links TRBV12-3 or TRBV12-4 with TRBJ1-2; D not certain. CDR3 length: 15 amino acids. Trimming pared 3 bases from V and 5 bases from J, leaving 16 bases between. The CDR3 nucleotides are TGTGCCAGCAGTTTCGGCGCTACCGAACTTTATGGCTACACCTTC. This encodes CASSFGATELYGYTF.

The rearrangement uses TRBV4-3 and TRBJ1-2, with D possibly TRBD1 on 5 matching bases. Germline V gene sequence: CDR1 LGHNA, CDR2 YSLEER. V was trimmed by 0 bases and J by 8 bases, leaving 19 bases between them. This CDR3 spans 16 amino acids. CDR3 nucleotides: TGCGCCAGCAGCCAAGATGGGCAGGGTAAGCTCCTCGGCTACACCTTC. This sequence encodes CASSQDGQGKLLGYTF.

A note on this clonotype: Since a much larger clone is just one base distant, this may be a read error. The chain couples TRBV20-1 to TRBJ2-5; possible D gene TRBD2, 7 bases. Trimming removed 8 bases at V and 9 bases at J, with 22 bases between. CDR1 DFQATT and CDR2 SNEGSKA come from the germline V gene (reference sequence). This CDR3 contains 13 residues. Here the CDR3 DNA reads TGCAGTACTGCCCGGGGGGCGGCGGAGGCCCAGTACTTC. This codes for CSTARGAAEAQYF.

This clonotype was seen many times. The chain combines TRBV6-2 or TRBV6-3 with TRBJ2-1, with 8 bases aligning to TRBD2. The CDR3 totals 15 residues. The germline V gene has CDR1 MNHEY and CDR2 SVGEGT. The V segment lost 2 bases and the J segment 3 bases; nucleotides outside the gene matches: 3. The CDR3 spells CASSYLAGGYNEQFF. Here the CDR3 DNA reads TGTGCCAGCAGTTACCTCGCGGGGGGCTACAATGAGCAGTTCTTC.

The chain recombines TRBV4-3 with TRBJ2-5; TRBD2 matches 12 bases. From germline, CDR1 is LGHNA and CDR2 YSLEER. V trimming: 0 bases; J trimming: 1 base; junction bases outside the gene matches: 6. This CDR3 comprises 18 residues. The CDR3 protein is CASSQDHRLAGAQETQYF. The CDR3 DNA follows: TGCGCCAGCAGCCAAGATCATCGACTAGCGGGGGCCCAAGAGACCCAGTACTTC.

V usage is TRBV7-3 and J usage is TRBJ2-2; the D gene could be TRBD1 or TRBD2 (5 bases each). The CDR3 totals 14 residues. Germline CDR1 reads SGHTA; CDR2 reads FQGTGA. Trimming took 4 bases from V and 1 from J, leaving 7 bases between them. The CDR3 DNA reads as TGTGCCAGCAGCTCGGGACGGAACACCGGGGAGCTGTTTTTT. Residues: CASSSGRNTGELFF.

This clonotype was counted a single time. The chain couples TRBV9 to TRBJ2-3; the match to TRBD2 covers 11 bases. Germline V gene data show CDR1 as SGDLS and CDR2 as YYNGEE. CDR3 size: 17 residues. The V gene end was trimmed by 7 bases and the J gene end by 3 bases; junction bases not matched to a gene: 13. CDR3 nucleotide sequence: TGTGCCAGCGGAAGAGGAGGGACTAGCGGTTTAACAGATACGCAGTATTTT. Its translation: CASGRGGTSGLTDTQYF.

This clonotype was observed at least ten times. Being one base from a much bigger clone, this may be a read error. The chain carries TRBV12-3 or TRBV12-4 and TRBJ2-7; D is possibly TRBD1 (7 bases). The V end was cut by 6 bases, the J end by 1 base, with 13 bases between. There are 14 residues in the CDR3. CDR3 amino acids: CASRNQGGSYEQYF. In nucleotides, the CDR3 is TGTGCCAGCAGAAACCAGGGGGGATCCTACGAGCAGTACTTC.